The 9 T cell receptor beta chains in this list originate from one sample, sequenced in a study of blood T cell repertoires in COVID-19. The repertoire was sequenced with immunoSEQ multiplex PCR; TCRdb's copy has only in-frame clones and lacks some. The sample lists 60,000 or so clones, approximately 90% seen once, with roughly a tenth in the top ten. Sequenced input: peripheral blood. These receptors were obtained from a human donor with acute or convalescent COVID-19. The donor label of this sample is uncertain.

The chain combines TRBV6-4 with TRBJ2-1, with TRBD2 as a possible D gene (5 bases). The germline V gene has CDR1 MRHNA and CDR2 SNTAGT. V was pared by 0 bases and J by 0 bases, with 9 bases between. The CDR3 spans 16 residues. CDR3 amino acids: CASSDSIGSSYNEQFF. CDR3 DNA: TGTGCCAGCAGTGACTCGATTGGGAGCTCCTACAATGAGCAGTTCTTC.

The V gene is TRBV5-1, the J gene TRBJ2-5; perhaps TRBD1 as D (5 bases). CDR3 length: 14 amino acids. Trimming pared 4 bases from V and 0 bases from J, leaving 10 bases between. Germline V gives CDR1 SGHRS, CDR2 YFSETQ. In DNA form, the CDR3 reads TGCGCCAGCAGCACAGGACATTACCAAGAGACCCAGTACTTC. Translated, it gives CASSTGHYQETQYF.

The chain uses TRBV12-3 or TRBV12-4 and TRBJ2-3; the D gene is possibly TRBD1 (5 bases). The length of the CDR3 is 12 residues. V was pared by 2 bases and J by 6 bases, with 6 bases between. The CDR3 DNA follows: TGTGCCAGCAGTTTATCAGGGGATACGCAGTATTTT. Encoded protein: CASSLSGDTQYF.

The rearrangement uses TRBV28 and TRBJ2-7; D is perhaps TRBD2 (6 bases). Trimming removed 6 bases at V and 0 bases at J, with 18 bases between. The CDR3 is 16 residues long. Germline V CDR1 and CDR2: MDHEN, SYDVKM. The CDR3 loop is CASRGLKYPSSYEQYF. CDR3 DNA: TGTGCCAGCAGAGGACTAAAGTACCCGAGCTCCTACGAGCAGTACTTC. Using reference TRBV28 and TRBJ2-7 for the parts outside the CDR3, the full variable domain is DVKVTQSSRYLVKRTGEKVFLECVQDMDHENMFWYRQDPGLGLRLIYFSYDVKMKEKGDIPEGYSVSREKKERFSLILESASTNQTSMYLCASRGLKYPSSYEQYFGPGTRLTVT.

For the CDR3, the DNA is TGTGCCAGCTCACCACTTAGGTCAGGGCGAGAGACCCAGTACTTC. Translated, it gives CASSPLRSGRETQYF. V and J are TRBV18 and TRBJ2-5; D possibly corresponds to TRBD1 (5 bases). The ends were cut back, 1 base at V and 4 bases at J, with 13 bases in the middle. In germline, CDR1 is KGHSH, CDR2 LQKENI. This CDR3 has 15 amino acids.

V is TRBV6-5 and J is TRBJ1-2; 12 positions agree with TRBD1. Trimming cost V 2 bases and J 9 bases; bases outside gene matches: 4. CDR3 size: 14 residues. CDR1 MNHEY and CDR2 SVGAGI come from the germline V gene. This CDR3 is CASSYGTGGASYTF. CDR3 nucleotides: TGTGCCAGCAGTTACGGGACAGGGGGCGCGAGCTACACCTTC.

The chain uses TRBV3-1 (or the pseudogene TRBV3-2) and TRBJ2-3; a weak D match, TRBD2 (5 bases). From germline, CDR1 is LGHDT and CDR2 YNNKEL (reference sequence). The CDR3 sequence is 12 residues long. V was pared by 3 bases and J by 5 bases, with 6 bases between. The CDR3 nucleotides read TGTGCCAGCAGCCACGAGGGAGATACGCAGTATTTT. Translation gives CASSHEGDTQYF.

The chain joins TRBV30 to TRBJ2-1, with D maybe TRBD1 (5 bases). The CDR3 loop spans 11 amino acids. V gave up 5 bases and J gave up 6 bases, with 8 bases separating them. From germline, CDR1 is GTSNPN and CDR2 SVGIG (reference sequence). The CDR3 nucleotides read TGTGCCTGGGTACAGGTCAATGAGCAGTTCTTC. As protein: CAWVQVNEQFF.

The V and J genes are TRBV11-3 and TRBJ2-2; 8 nucleotides match TRBD1. V lost 5 bases, J lost 7 bases, and 6 bases stayed unmatched. This CDR3 comprises 14 residues. The germline CDR1 and CDR2 sequences are SGHNT and YENEEA. CDR3 protein: CASSVGQGSGELFF. The CDR3 nucleotides are TGTGCCAGCAGCGTAGGACAGGGAAGCGGGGAGCTGTTTTTT.